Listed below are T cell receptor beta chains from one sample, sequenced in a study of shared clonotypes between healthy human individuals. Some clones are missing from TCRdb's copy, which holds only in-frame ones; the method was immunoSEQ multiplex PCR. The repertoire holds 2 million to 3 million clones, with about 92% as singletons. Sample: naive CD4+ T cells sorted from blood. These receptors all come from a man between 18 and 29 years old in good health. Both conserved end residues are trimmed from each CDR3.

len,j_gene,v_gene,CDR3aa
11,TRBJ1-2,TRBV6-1,ASGGGISYGYT
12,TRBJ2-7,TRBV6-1,ASETGALSYEQY
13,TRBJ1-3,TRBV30,AWTLRRERVNTIY
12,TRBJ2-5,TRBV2,ASSDWAEGGHQY
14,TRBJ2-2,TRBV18,ASSPYFSANTGELF
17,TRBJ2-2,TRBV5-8,ASSFIFGTSGSNTGELF
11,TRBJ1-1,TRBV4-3,ASSQAVNTEAF
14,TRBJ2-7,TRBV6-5,ASSYSGTATSYEQY
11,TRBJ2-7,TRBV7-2,ASSSGTGGWQY
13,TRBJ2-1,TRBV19,ASSSAGVPYNEQF
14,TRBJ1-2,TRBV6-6,ASTLGQGRSAEGYT
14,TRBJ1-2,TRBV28,ASSLLIEAAPYGYT
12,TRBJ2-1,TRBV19,ASRSGSSYNEQF
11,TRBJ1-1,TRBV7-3,ASSRLRGTEAF
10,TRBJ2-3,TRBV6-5,ASSFRSGTQY
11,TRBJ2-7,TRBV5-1,ASGWDRNYEQY
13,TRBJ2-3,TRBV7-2,ASSTAGLETDTQY
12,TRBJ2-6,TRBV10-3,AISESSGANVLT
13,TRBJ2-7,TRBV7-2,ASSLWAGGTGEQY
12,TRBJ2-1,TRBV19,ASNNRDRGNEQF
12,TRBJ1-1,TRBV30,ASRLGHQNTEAF
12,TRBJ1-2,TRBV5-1,ASSFEGAGYGYT
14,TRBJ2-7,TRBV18,ASSPLGGTDAYEQY
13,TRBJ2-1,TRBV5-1,ASSQGHSSYNEQF
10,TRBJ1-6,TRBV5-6,ASSVLESPLH
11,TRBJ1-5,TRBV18,ASSSGGGQPQH
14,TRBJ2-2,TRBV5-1,ASRPYSGGRTGELF
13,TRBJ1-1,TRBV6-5,ASSPLHITGTEAF
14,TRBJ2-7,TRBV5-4,ASSLEAGGSSYEQY
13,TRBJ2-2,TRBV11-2,ASSFGAMGAGELF
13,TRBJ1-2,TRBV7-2,ASSSYRVPSVGYT
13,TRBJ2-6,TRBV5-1,ASSLTGTGANVLT
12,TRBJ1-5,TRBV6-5,ASSETVSNQPQH
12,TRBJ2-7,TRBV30,AWSVYRAAYEQY
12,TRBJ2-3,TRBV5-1,ASSLGISTDTQY
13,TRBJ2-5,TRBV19,ASSARGADQETQY
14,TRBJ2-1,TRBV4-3,ASSQDPAKAYNEQF
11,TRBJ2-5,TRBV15,ATSRDPVETQY
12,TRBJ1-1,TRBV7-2,ASSLQQVGTEAF
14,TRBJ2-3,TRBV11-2,ASSYLAGGTTDTQY
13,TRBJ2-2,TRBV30,AWSVIPGRTGELF
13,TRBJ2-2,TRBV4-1,ASSRSTGVGGELF
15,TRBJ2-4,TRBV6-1,ASSEEEGWGQGNIQY
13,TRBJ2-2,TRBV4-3,ASSRSGSNTGELF
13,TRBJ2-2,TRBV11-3,ASSRTGANTGELF
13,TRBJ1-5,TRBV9,ASSVGDRGHQPQH
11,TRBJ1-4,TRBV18,ASSRDAYEKLF
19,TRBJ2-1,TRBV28,ASSSPSSGAFGPISYNEQF
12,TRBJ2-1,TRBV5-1,ASSSGLGGNEQF
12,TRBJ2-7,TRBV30,ALRQDRVSDEQY
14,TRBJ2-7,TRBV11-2,ASSLNERGTVYEQY
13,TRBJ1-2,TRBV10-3,AISASTGLYYGYT
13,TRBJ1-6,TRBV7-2,ASSLGGSSNSPLH
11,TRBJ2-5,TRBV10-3,AISRLAGETQY